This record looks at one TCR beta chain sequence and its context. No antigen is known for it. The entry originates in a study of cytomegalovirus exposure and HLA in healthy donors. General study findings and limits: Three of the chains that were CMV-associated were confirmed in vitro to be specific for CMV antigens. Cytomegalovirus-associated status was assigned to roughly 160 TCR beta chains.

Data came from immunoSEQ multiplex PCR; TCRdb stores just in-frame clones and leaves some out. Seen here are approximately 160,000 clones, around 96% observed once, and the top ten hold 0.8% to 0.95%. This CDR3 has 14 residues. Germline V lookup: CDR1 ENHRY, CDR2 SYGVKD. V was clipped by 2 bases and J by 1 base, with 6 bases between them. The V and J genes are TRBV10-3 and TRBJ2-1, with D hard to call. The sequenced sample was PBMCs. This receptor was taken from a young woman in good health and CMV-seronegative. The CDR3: CAISEGSSYNEQFF. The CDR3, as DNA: TGTGCCATCAGTGAGGGCAGTTCCTACAATGAGCAGTTCTTC.